This T cell receptor (beta chain) emerged from a study of Graves' ophthalmopathy and Graves' hyperthyroidism. This clonotype appeared many times. Its antigen remains unknown. This CDR3 comprises 11 residues. Trimming took 10 bases from V and 2 from J, leaving 8 bases between them. Per the germline V gene, CDR1 is SEHNR and CDR2 is FQNEAQ (reference sequence). General study results and limits: A majority of expanded thyroid clonotypes exceeding 0.001 frequency were likewise present in blood.

Amplification from RNA transcripts yielded the TCR beta CDR3 regions. First-round RT-PCR employed HTBI primers, with a second-round multiplex PCR after it. TCRdb called the multiplex PCR reads again in MiXCR, with one record for every CDR3 protein. In the table there are hundreds of thousands of distinct CDR3 sequences, 35% to 50% of which are singletons. The chain links TRBV7-9 to TRBJ2-5; the D gene is possibly TRBD2 (6 bases). Sequencing used peripheral blood. The receptor was derived from an adult man with Graves' ophthalmopathy. DNA of the CDR3: TGTGCCACGACTAGACAAGAGACCCAGTACTTC. It is translated as CATTRQETQYF.